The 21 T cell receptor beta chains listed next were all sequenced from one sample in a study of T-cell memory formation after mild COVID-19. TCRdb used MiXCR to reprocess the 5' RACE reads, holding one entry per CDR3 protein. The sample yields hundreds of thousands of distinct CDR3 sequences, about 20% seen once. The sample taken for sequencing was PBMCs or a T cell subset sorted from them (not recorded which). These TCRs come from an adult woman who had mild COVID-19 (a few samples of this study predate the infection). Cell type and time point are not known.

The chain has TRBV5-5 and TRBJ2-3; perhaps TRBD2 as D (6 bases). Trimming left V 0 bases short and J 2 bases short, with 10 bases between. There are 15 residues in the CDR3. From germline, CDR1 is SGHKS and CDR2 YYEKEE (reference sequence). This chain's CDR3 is CASSLDGGYTDTQYF. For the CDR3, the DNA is TGTGCCAGCAGCTTGGACGGGGGATACACAGATACGCAGTATTTT. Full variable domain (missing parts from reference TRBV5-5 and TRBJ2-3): DAGVTQSPTHLIKTRGQQVTLRCSPISGHKSVSWYQQVLGQGPQFIFQYYEKEERGRGNFPDRFSARQFPNYSSELNVNALLLGDSALYLCASSLDGGYTDTQYFGPGTRLTVL.

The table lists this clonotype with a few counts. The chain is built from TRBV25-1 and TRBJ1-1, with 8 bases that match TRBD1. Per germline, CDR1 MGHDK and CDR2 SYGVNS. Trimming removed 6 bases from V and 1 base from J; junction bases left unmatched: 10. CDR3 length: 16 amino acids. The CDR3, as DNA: TGTGCCAGCAGGGCCCCCCCGGGACAGGCGAACACTGAAGCTTTCTTT. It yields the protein CASRAPPGQANTEAFF.

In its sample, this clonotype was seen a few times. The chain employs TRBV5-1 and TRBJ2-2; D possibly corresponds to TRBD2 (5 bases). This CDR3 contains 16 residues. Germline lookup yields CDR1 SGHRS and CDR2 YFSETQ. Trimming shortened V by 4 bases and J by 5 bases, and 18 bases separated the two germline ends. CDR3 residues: CASSPRAALGTGELFF. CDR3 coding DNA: TGCGCCAGCAGCCCACGAGCGGCCCTGGGGACCGGGGAGCTGTTTTTT.

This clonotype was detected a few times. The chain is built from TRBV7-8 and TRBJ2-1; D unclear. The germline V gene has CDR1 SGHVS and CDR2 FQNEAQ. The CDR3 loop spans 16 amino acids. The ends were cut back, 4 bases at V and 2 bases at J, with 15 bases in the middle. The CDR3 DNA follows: TGTGCCAGCAGCTATGGACGGAGAATTACCTACAATGAGCAGTTCTTC. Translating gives CASSYGRRITYNEQFF.

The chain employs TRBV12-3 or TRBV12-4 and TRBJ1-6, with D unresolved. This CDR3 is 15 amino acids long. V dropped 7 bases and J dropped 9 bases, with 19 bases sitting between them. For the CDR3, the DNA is TGTGCCAGCATCTACTCGGGCTTGGTTGGTTCACCCCTCCACTTT. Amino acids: CASIYSGLVGSPLHF.

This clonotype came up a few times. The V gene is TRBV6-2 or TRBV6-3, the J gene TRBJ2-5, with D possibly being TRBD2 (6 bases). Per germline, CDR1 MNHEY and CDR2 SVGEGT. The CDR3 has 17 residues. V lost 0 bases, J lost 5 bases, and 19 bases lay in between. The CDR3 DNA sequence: TGTGCCAGCAGTTACTCGATCCCGGGGGTCCCCGAGGAGACCCAGTACTTC. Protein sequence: CASSYSIPGVPEETQYF.

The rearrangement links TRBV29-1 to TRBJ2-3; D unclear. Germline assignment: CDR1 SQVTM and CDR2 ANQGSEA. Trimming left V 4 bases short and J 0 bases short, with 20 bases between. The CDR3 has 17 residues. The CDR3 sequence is CSVVNIGWAVSTDTQYF. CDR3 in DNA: TGCAGCGTTGTAAATATTGGATGGGCGGTCAGCACAGATACGCAGTATTTT.

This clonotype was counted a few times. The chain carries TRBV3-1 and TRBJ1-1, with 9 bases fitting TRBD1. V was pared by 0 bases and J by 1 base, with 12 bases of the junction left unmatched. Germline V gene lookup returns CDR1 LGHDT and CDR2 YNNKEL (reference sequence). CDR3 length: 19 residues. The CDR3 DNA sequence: TGTGCCAGCAGCCAAGATATCGGGACAGGGTTGCTGTCGAACACTGAAGCTTTCTTT. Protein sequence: CASSQDIGTGLLSNTEAFF.

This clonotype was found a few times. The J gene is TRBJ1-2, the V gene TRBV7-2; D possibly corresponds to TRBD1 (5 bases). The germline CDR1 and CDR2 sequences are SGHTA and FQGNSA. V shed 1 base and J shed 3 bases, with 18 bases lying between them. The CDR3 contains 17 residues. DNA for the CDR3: TGTGCCAGCAGCTTAGTATCCTCGGGGAGGGGTTACTATGGCTACACCTTC. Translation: CASSLVSSGRGYYGYTF.

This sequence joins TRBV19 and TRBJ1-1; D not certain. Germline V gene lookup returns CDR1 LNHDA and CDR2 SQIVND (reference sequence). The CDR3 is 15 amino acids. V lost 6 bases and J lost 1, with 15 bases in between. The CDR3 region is CASRVGKMRNTEAFF. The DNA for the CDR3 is TGTGCCAGTAGGGTGGGGAAGATGAGGAACACTGAAGCTTTCTTT.

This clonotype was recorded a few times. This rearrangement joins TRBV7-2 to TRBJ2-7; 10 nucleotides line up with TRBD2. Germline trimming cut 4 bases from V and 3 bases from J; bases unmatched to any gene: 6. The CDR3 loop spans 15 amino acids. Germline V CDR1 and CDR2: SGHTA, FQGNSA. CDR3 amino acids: CASSSTSGANYEQYF. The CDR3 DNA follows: TGTGCCAGCAGCTCCACTAGCGGGGCAAACTACGAGCAGTACTTC.

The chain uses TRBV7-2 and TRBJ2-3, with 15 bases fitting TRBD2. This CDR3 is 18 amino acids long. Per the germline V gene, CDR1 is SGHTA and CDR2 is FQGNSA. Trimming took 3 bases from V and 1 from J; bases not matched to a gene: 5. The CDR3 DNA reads TGTGCCAGCAGCTTTTCGGGACTAGCGGGAGGAGGCACAGATACGCAGTATTTT. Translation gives CASSFSGLAGGGTDTQYF.

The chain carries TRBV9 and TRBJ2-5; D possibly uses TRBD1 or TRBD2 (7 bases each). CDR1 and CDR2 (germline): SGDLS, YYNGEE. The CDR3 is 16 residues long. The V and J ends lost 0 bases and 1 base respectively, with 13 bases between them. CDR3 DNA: TGTGCCAGCAGCGTAGTGGCGGGGGACAGCCAAGAGACCCAGTACTTC. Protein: CASSVVAGDSQETQYF.

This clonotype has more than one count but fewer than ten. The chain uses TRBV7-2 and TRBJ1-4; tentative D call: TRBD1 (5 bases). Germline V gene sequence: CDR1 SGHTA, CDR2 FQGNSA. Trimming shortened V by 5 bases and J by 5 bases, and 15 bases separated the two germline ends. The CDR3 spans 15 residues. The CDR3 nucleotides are TGTGCCAGCAGCCAGCGCGGGGGAGGCAATGAAAAACTGTTTTTT. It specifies CASSQRGGGNEKLFF.

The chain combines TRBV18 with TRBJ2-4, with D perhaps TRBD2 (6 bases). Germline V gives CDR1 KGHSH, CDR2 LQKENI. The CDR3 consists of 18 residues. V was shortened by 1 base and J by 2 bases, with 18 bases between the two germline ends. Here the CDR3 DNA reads TGTGCCAGCTCACCACGCACTAGCCAACACGGATCCAAAAACATTCAGTACTTC. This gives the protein CASSPRTSQHGSKNIQYF.

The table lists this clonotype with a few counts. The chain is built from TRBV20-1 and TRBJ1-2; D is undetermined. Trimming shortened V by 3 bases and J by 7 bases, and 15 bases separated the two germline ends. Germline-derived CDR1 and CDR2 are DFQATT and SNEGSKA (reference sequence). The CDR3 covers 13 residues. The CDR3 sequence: CSARGVQYGGYTF. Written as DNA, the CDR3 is TGCAGTGCTAGGGGCGTACAGTATGGTGGCTACACCTTC.

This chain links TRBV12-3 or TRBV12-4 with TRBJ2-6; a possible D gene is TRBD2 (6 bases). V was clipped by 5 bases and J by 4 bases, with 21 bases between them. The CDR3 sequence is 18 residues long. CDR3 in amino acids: CASSPRGGSFAGANVLTF. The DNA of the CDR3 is TGTGCCAGCAGTCCTCGTGGGGGGTCCTTTGCGGGGGCCAACGTCCTGACTTTC.

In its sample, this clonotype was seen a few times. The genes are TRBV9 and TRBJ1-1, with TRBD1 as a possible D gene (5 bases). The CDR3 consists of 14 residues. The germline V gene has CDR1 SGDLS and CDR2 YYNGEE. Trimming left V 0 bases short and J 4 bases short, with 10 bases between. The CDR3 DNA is TGTGCCAGCAGCGTAGGGACGGGGGGCACTGAAGCTTTCTTT. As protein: CASSVGTGGTEAFF.

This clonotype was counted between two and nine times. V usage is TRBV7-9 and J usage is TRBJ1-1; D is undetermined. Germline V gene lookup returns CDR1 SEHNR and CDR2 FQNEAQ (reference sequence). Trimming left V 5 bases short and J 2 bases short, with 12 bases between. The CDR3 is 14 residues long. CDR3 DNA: TGTGCCAGCAGCCCCAAAACCCCTAACACTGAAGCTTTCTTT. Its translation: CASSPKTPNTEAFF.

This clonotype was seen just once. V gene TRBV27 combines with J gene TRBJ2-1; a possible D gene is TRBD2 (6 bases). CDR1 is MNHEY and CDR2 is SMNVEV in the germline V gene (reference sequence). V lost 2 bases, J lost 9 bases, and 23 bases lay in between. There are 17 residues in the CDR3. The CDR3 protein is CASSLKSGQAGGAEQFF. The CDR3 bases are TGTGCCAGCAGTTTAAAGTCAGGACAAGCAGGAGGGGCTGAGCAGTTCTTC.

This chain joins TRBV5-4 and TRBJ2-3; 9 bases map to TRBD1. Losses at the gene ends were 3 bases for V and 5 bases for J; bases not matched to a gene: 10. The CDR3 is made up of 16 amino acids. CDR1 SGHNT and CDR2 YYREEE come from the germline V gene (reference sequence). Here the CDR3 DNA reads TGTGCCAGCAGCTCCACGTGGACAGGGGCCCAAGATACGCAGTATTTT. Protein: CASSSTWTGAQDTQYF.